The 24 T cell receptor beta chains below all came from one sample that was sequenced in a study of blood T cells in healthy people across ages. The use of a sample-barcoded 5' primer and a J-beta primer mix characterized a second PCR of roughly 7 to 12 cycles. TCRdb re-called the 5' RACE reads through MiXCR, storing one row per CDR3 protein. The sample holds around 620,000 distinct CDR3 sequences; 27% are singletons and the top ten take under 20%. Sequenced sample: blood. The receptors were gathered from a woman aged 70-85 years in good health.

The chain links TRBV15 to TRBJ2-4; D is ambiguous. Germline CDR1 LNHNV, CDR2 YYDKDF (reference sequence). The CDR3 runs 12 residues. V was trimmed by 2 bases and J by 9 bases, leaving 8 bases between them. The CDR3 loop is CATSRRSSIQYF. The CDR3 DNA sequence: TGTGCCACCAGCAGACGGAGTAGCATTCAGTACTTC.

CDR3 region: CASSLNGGTYGYTF. CDR3 sequence (DNA): TGTGCCAGCAGCTTAAATGGAGGGACCTATGGCTACACCTTC. The chain carries TRBV7-3 and TRBJ1-2; possibly TRBD1 for D (5 bases). Trimming took off 1 base at V and 4 bases at J, with 10 bases between the two ends. The CDR3 has 14 residues. Germline CDR1 reads SGHTA; CDR2 reads FQGTGA.

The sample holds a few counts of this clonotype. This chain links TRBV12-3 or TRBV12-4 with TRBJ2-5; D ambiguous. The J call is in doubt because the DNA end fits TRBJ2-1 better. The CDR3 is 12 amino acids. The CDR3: CASSRRRGEQFF. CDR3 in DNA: TGTGCCAGCAGTCGAAGGCGCGGTGAGCAGTTCTTC.

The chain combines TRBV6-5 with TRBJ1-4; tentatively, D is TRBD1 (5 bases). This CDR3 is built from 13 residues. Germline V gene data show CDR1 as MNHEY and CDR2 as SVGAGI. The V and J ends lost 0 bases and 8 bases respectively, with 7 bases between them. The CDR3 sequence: CASSYSGEEKLFF. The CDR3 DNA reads TGTGCCAGCAGTTACTCAGGGGAGGAAAAACTGTTTTTT.

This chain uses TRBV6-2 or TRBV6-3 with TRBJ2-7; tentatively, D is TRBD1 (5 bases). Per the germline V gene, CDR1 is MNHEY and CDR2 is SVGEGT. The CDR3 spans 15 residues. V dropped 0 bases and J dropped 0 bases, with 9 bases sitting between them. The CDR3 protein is CASSYSVDSSYEQYF. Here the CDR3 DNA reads TGTGCCAGCAGTTACTCAGTCGACAGCTCCTACGAGCAGTACTTC.

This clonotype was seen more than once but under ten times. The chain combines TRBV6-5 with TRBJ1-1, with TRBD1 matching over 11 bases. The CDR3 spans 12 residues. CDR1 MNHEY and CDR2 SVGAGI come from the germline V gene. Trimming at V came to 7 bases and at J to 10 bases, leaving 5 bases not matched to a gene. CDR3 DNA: TGTGCCAGCACCTCGGGACAGGGGGGAGCTTTCTTT. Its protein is CASTSGQGGAFF.

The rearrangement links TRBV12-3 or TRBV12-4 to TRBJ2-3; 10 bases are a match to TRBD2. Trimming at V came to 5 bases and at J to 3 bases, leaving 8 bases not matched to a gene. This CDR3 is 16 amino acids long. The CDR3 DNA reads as TGTGCCAGCAGTAGAAGAGCGGGGGGGCCGACAGATACGCAGTATTTT. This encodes CASSRRAGGPTDTQYF.

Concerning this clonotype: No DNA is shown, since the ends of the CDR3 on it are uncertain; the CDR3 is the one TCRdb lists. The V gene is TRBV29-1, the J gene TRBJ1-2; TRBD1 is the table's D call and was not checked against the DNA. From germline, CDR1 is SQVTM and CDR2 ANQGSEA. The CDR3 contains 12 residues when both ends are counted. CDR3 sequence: CSVSRGVYGCTF.

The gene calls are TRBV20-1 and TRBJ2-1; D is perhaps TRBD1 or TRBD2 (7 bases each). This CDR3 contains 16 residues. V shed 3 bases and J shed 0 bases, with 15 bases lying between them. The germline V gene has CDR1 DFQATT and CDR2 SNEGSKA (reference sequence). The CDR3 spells CSARSQGGGSYNEQFF. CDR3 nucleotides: TGCAGTGCTAGGTCTCAGGGGGGGGGCTCCTACAATGAGCAGTTCTTC.

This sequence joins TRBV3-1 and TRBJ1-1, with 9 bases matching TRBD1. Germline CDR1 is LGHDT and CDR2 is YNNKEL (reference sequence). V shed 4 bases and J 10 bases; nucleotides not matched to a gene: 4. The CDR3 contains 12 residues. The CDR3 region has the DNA TGTGCCAGCAGCCCGAGGACAGGGGCAGCTTTCTTT. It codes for CASSPRTGAAFF.

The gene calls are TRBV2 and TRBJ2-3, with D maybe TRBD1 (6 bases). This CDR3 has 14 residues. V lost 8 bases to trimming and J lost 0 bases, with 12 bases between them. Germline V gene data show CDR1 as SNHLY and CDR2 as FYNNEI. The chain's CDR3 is CASYRDISTDTQYF. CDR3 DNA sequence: TGTGCCAGCTATCGGGACATTAGCACAGATACGCAGTATTTT.

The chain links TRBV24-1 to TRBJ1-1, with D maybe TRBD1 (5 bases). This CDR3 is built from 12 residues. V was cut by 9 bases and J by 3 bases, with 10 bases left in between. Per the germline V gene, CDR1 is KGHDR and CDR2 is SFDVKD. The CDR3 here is CATVGDYTEAFF. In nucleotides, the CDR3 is TGTGCCACCGTTGGGGACTACACTGAAGCTTTCTTT.

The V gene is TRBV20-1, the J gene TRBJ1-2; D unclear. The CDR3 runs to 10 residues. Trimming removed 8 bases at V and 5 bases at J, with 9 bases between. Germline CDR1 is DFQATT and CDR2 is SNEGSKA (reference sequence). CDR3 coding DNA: TGCAGTCTGTCCGATTATGGCTACACCTTC. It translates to CSLSDYGYTF.

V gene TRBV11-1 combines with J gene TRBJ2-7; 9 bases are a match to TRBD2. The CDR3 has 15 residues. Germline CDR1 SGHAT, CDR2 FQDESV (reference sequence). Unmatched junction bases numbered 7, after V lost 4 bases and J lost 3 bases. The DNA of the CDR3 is TGTGCCAGCAGCTCGACTAGCGGCGCATACTACGAGCAGTACTTC. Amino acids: CASSSTSGAYYEQYF.

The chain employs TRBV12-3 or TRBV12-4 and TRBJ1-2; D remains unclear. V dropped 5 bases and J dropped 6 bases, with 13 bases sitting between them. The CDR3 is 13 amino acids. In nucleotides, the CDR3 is TGTGCCAGCAGTGTTGGGAGTACGAATGGCTACACCTTC. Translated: CASSVGSTNGYTF.

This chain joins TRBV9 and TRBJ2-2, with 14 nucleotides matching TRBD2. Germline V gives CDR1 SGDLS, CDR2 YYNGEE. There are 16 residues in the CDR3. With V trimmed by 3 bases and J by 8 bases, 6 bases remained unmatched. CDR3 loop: CASSAGTSGGKGELFF. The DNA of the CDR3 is TGTGCCAGCAGCGCCGGGACTAGCGGGGGCAAGGGGGAGCTGTTTTTT.

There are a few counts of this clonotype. CDR3 amino acids: CASSQEDRGGNTIYF. The CDR3 DNA sequence: TGCGCCAGCAGCCAAGAGGACAGGGGGGGAAACACCATATATTTT. The J gene is TRBJ1-3, the V gene TRBV4-3, with 10 bases aligning to TRBD1. The CDR3 has 15 residues. CDR1 LGHNA and CDR2 YSLEER come from the germline V gene. Germline trimming cut 0 bases from V and 4 bases from J; bases unmatched to any gene: 0.

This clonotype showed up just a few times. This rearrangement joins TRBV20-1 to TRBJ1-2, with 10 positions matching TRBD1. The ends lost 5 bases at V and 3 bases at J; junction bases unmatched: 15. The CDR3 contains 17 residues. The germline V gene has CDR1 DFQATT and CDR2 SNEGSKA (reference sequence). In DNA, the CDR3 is TGCAGTGCTCCCCGCGGGGGACAGGGGAAAGGGGACTATGGCTACACCTTC. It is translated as CSAPRGGQGKGDYGYTF.

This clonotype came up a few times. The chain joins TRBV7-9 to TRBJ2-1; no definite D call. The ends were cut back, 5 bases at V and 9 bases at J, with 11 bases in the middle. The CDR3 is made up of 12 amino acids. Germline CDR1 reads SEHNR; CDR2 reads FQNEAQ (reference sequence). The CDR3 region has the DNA TGTGCCAGCAGCGAACCAGAAGTTGAGCAGTTCTTC. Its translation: CASSEPEVEQFF.

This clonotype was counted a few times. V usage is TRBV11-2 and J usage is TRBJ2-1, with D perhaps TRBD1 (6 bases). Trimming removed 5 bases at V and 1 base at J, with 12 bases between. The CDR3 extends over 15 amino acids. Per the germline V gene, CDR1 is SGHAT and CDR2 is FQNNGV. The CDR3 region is CASSLRQESYNEQFF. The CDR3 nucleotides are TGTGCCAGCAGCCTGCGACAGGAATCCTACAATGAGCAGTTCTTC.

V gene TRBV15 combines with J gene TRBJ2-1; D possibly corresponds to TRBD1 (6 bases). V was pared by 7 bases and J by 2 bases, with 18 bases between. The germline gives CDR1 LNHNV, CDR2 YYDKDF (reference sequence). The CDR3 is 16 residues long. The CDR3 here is CATIPGQPPTYNEQFF. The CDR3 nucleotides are TGTGCCACCATCCCCGGACAGCCGCCTACCTACAATGAGCAGTTCTTC.

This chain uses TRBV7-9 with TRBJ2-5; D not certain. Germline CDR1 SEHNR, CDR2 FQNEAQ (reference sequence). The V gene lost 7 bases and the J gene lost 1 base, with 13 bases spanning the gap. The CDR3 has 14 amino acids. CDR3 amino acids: CASIPVAAQETQYF. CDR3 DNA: TGTGCCAGCATCCCGGTCGCAGCCCAAGAGACCCAGTACTTC.

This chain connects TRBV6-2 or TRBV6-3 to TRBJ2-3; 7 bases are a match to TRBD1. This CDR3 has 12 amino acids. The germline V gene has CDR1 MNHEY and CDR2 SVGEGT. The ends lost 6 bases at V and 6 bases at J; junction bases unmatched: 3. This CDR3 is CASRTGFDTQYF. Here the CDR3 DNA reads TGTGCCAGCAGGACAGGGTTCGATACGCAGTATTTT.

CDR3 sequence: CSARDPRGTDTQYF. CDR3 nucleotides: TGCAGTGCTAGAGACCCGCGGGGCACAGATACGCAGTATTTT. The chain couples TRBV20-1 to TRBJ2-3; D may be TRBD2 (5 bases). V lost 0 bases and J 1 base, leaving 8 bases between the germline ends. This CDR3 has 14 residues. Per germline, CDR1 DFQATT and CDR2 SNEGSKA (reference sequence).